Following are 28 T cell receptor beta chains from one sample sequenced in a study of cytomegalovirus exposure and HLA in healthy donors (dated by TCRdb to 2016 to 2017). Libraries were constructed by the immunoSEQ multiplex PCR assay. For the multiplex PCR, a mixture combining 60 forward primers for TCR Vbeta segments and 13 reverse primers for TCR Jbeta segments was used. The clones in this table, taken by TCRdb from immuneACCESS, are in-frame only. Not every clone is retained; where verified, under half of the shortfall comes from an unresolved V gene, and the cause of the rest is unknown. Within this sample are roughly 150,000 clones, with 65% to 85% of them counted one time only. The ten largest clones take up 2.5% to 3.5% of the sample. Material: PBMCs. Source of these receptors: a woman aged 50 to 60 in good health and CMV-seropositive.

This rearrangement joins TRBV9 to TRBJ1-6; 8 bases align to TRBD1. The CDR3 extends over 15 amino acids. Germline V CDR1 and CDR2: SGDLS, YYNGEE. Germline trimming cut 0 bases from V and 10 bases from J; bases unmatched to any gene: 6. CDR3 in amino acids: CASSVGGQAFSPLHF. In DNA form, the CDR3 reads TGTGCCAGCAGCGTAGGGGGACAGGCATTCTCACCCCTCCACTTT.

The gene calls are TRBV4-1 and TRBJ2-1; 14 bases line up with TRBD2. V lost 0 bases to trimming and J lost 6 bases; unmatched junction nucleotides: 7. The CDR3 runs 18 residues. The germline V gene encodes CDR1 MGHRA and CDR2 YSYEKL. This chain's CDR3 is CASSQELTSGGAGNEQFF. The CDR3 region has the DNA TGCGCCAGCAGCCAAGAACTGACTAGCGGGGGGGCAGGCAATGAGCAGTTCTTC.

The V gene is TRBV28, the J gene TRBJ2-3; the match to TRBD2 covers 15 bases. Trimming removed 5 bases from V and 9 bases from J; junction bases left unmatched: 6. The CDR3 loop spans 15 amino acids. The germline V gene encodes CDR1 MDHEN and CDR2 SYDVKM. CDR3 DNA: TGTGCCAGCAGTCCTAGGGGACTAGCGGGGGGAACGCAGTATTTT. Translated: CASSPRGLAGGTQYF.

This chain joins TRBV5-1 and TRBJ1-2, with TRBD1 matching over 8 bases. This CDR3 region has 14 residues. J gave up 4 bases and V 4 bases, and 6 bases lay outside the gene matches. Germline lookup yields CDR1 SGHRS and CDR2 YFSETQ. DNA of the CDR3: TGCGCCAGCAGCCTAGGAGACAGGGGCTATGGCTACACCTTC. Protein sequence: CASSLGDRGYGYTF.

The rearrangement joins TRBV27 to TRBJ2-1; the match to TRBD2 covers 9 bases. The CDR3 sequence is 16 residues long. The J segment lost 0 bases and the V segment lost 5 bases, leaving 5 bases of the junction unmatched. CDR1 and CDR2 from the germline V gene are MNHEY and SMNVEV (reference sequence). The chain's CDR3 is CASSRPTSGSYNEQFF. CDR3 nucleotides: TGTGCCAGCAGTCGCCCGACTAGCGGCTCCTACAATGAGCAGTTCTTC.

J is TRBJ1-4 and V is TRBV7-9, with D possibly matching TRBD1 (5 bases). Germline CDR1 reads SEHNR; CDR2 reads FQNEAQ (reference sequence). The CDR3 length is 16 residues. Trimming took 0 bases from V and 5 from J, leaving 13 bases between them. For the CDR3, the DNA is TGTGCCAGCAGCTTAGCGCGGGGACGCGGAAATGAAAAACTGTTTTTT. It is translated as CASSLARGRGNEKLFF. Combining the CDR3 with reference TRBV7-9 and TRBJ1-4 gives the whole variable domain DTGVSQNPRHKITKRGQNVTFRCDPISEHNRLYWYRQTLGQGPEFLTYFQNEAQLEKSRLLSDRFSAERPKGSFSTLEIQRTEQGDSAMYLCASSLARGRGNEKLFFGSGTQLSVL.

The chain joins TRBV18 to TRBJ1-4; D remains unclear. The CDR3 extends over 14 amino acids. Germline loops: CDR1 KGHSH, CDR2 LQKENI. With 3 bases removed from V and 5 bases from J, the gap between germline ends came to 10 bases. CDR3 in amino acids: CASSPSPVNEKLFF. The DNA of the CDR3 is TGTGCCAGCTCACCTTCCCCAGTGAATGAAAAACTGTTTTTT.

This chain's CDR3 is CASSPTRGGTGGGVRAEAFF. The CDR3 coding sequence is TGTGCCAGCAGTCCGACGAGGGGGGGGACGGGCGGAGGGGTTCGCGCTGAAGCTTTCTTT. This sequence joins TRBV27 and TRBJ1-1; D is possibly TRBD1 (6 bases). Germline CDR1 and CDR2: MNHEY and SMNVEV (reference sequence). The CDR3 is 20 residues long. The V end was cut by 5 bases, the J end by 6 bases, with 34 bases between.

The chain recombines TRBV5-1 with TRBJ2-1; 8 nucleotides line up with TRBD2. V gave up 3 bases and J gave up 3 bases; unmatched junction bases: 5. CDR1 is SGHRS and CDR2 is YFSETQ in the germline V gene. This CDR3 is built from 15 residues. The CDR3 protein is CASSSVAGGYNEQFF. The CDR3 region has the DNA TGCGCCAGCAGCTCCGTGGCGGGGGGCTACAATGAGCAGTTCTTC.

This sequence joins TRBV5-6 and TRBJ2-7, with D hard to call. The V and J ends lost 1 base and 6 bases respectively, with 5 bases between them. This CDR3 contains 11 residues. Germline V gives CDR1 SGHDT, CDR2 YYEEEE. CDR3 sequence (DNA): TGTGCCAGCAGCTTGTTCGGCGAGCAGTACTTC. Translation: CASSLFGEQYF.

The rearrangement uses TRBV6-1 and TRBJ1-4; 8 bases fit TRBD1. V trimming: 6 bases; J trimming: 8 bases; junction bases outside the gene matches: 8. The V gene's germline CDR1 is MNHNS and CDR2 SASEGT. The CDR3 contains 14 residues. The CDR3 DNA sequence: TGTGCCAGCAGCTCAGGGGGCGCGGGAGAAAAACTGTTTTTT. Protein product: CASSSGGAGEKLFF.

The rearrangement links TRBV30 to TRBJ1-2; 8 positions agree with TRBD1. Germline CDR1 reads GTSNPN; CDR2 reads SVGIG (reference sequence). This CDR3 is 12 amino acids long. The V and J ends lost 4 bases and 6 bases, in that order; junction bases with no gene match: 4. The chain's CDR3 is CAWNDRGDGYTF. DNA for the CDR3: TGTGCCTGGAACGACAGGGGAGATGGCTACACCTTC.

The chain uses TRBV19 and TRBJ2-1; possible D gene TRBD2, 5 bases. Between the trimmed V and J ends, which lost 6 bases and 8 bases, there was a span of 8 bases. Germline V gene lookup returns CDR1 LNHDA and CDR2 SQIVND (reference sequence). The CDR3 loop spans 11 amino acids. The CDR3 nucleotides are TGTGCCAGTAGCCGGACTGATGAGCAGTTCTTC. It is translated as CASSRTDEQFF.

The CDR3 loop is CASSREGAGELFF. CDR3 sequence (DNA): TGCGCCAGCAGCCGGGAGGGGGCCGGGGAGCTGTTTTTT. The genes are TRBV5-1 and TRBJ2-2, with 8 bases fitting TRBD2. Germline CDR1 and CDR2: SGHRS and YFSETQ. The ends lost 4 bases at V and 6 bases at J; junction bases unmatched: 2. This CDR3 is built from 13 residues.

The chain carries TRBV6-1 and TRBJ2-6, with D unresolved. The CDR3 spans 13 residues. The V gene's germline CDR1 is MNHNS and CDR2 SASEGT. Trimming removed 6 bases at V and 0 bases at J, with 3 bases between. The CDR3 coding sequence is TGTGCCAGCAGCCTCTCTGGGGCCAACGTCCTGACTTTC. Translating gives CASSLSGANVLTF.

CDR3 DNA: TGTGCCAGCAGCGTAGCGGGAACTAGCGGGGGGACCCTAGATACGCAGTATTTT. This translates into CASSVAGTSGGTLDTQYF. V usage is TRBV9 and J usage is TRBJ2-3; TRBD2 matches at 12 bases. Germline V lookup: CDR1 SGDLS, CDR2 YYNGEE. V shed 0 bases and J 5 bases; nucleotides not matched to a gene: 10. The CDR3 is 18 residues long.

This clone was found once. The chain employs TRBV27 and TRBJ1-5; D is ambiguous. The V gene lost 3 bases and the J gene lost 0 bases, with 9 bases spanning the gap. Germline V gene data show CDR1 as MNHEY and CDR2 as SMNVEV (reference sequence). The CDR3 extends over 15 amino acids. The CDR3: CASSFAGRSNQPQHF. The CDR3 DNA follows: TGTGCCAGCAGTTTCGCGGGTCGTAGCAATCAGCCCCAGCATTTT.

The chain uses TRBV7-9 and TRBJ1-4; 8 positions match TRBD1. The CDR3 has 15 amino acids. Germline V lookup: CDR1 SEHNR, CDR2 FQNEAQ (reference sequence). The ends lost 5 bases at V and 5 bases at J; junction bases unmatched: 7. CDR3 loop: CASSPPGTGNEKLFF. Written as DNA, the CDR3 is TGTGCCAGCAGCCCCCCCGGGACAGGAAATGAAAAACTGTTTTTT.

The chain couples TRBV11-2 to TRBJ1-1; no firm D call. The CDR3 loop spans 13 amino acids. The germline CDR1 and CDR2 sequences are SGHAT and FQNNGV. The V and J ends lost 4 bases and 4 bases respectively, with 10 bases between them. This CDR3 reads CASSYVEGTEAFF. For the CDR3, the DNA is TGTGCCAGCAGCTACGTCGAGGGCACTGAAGCTTTCTTT.

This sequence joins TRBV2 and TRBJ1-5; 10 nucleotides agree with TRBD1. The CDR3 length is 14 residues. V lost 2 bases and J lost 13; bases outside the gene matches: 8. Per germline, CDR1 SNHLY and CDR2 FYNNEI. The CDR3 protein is CASSEFGQGGHQHF. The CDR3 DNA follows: TGTGCCAGCAGTGAATTTGGACAGGGGGGCCATCAGCATTTT.

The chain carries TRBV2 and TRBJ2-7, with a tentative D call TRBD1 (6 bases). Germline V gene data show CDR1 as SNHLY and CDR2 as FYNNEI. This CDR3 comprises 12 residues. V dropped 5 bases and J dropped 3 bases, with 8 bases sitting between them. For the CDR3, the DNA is TGTGCCAGCAGTCGGACAGTCTACGAGCAGTACTTC. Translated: CASSRTVYEQYF.

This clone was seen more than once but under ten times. The CDR3 spells CASSYGVNEKLFF. CDR3 DNA: TGCGCCAGCAGCTACGGGGTTAATGAAAAACTGTTTTTT. The V call is TRBV5-1, the J call TRBJ1-4; no clear D. The CDR3 is 13 amino acids. Germline CDR1 reads SGHRS; CDR2 reads YFSETQ. V shed 3 bases and J shed 4 bases, with 7 bases lying between them.

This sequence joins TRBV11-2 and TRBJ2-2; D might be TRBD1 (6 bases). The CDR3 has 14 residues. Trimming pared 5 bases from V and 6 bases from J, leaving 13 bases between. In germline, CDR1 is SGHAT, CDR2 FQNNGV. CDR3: CASSKIQGPGELFF. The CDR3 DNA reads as TGTGCCAGCAGCAAAATACAGGGCCCCGGGGAGCTGTTTTTT. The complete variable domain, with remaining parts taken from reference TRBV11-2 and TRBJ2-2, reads EAGVAQSPRYKIIEKRQSVAFWCNPISGHATLYWYQQILGQGPKLLIQFQNNGVVDDSQLPKDRFSAERLKGVDSTLKIQPAKLEDSAVYLCASSKIQGPGELFFGEGSRLTVL.

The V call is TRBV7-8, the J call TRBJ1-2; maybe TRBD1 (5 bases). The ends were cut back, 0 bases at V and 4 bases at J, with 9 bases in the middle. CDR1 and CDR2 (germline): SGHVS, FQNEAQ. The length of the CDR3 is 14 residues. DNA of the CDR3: TGTGCCAGCAGCTTAGCTCAGGGCGCCTATGGCTACACCTTC. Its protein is CASSLAQGAYGYTF.

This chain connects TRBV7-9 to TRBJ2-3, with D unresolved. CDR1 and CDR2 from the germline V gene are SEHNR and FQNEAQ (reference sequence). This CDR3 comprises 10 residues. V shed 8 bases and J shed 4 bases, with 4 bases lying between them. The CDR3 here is CASEPDTQYF. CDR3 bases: TGTGCCAGCGAGCCAGATACGCAGTATTTT.

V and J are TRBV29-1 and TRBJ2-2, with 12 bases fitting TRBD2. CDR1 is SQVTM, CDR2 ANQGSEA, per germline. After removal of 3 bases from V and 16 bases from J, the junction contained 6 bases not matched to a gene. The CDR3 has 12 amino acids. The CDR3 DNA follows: TGCAGCGTTGAGACTAGCGGGGGACCTCCGTTTTTT. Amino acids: CSVETSGGPPFF.

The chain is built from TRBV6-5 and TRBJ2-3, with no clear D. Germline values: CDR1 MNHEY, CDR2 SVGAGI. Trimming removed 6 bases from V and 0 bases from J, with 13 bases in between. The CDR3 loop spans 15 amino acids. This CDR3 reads CASSPTPTSTDTQYF. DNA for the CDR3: TGTGCCAGCAGCCCGACTCCGACTAGCACAGATACGCAGTATTTT.

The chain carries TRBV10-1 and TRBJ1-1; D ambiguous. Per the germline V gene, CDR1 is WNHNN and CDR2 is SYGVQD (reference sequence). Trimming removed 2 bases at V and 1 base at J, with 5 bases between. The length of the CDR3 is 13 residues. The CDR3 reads CASSEQKNTEAFF. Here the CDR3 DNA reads TGCGCCAGCAGTGAGCAGAAGAACACTGAAGCTTTCTTT.